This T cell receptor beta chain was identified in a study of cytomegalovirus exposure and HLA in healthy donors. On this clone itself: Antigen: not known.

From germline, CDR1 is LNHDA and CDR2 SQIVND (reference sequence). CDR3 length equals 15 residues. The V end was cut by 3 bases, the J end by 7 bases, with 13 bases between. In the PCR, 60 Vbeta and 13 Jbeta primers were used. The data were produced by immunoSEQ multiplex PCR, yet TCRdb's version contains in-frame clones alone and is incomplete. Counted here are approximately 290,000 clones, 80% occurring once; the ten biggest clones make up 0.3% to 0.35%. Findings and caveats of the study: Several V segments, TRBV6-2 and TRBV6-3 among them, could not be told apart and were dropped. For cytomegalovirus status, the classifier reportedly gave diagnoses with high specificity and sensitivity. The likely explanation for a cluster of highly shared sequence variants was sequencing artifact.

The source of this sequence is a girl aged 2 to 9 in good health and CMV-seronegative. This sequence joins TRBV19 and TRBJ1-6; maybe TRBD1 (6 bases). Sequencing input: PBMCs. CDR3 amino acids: CASSMWTEKNSPLHF. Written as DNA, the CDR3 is TGTGCCAGTAGTATGTGGACAGAAAAAAATTCACCCCTCCACTTT. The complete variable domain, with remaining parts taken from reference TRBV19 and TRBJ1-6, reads DGGITQSPKYLFRKEGQNVTLSCEQNLNHDAMYWYRQDPGQGLRLIYYSQIVNDFQKGDIAEGYSVSREKKESFPLTVTSAQKNPTAFYLCASSMWTEKNSPLHFGNGTRLTVT.